The 12 T cell receptor beta chains in this list originate from one sample, sequenced in a study of cytomegalovirus exposure and HLA in healthy donors. 60 Vbeta and 13 Jbeta primers were used in PCR. Measured with immunoSEQ multiplex PCR; TCRdb has only the in-frame clones, and not every one. The sample holds 160,000 or so clones, about 75% seen once. The sample consisted of PBMCs. The receptors were sampled from a man aged 40-50 years in good health and CMV-seropositive.

The gene calls are TRBV5-3 and TRBJ2-1; 9 bases agree with TRBD2. TRBV5-3 has ORF status, its function being uncertain. This CDR3 comprises 15 residues. Trimming cost V 1 base and J 5 bases; bases outside gene matches: 4. The CDR3 loop reads CARSLSSGRNNEQFF. The CDR3 region has the DNA TGTGCCAGAAGCTTGAGTAGCGGGAGAAACAATGAGCAGTTCTTC.

The V gene is TRBV5-1, the J gene TRBJ2-7; D gene unclear. Trimming stripped 2 bases from V and 2 bases from J, with 8 bases between. Germline lookup yields CDR1 SGHRS and CDR2 YFSETQ. CDR3 size: 13 residues. The CDR3 DNA reads as TGCGCCAGCAGCTTATTCACAGCCTACGAGCAGTACTTC. Its translation: CASSLFTAYEQYF.

This chain joins TRBV11-2 and TRBJ1-5; the D is unclear. V shed 5 bases and J shed 6 bases, with 8 bases lying between them. The CDR3 covers 12 residues. Germline V lookup: CDR1 SGHAT, CDR2 FQNNGV. The CDR3 DNA reads TGTGCCAGCAGCGCGCGGGGTCAGCCCCAGCATTTT. It yields the protein CASSARGQPQHF.

The rearrangement uses TRBV19 and TRBJ2-3; D perhaps matches TRBD2 (6 bases). The CDR3 sequence is 14 residues long. CDR1 and CDR2 from the germline V gene are LNHDA and SQIVND (reference sequence). Trimming removed 5 bases from V and 4 bases from J, with 13 bases in between. The CDR3 nucleotides read TGTGCCAGTAGTTCCCTAGCGAATTCAGATACGCAGTATTTT. Its protein is CASSSLANSDTQYF.

The V and J genes are TRBV13 and TRBJ1-2; TRBD1 matches at 8 bases. The ends lost 5 bases at V and 7 bases at J; junction bases unmatched: 9. The germline V gene has CDR1 PRHDT and CDR2 FYEKMQ (reference sequence). This CDR3 has 14 residues. CDR3 sequence: CASSPGQGGGGYTF. The CDR3 coding sequence is TGTGCCAGCAGCCCTGGACAGGGCGGCGGTGGCTACACCTTC. Supplemented by reference TRBV13 and TRBJ1-2, the full variable domain reads AAGVIQSPRHLIKEKRETATLKCYPIPRHDTVYWYQQGPGQDPQFLISFYEKMQSDKGSIPDRFSAQQFSDYHSELNMSSLELGDSALYFCASSPGQGGGGYTFGSGTRLTVV.

The sample holds a few counts of this clone. V and J are TRBV7-8 and TRBJ1-3, with 7 bases fitting TRBD1. V lost 5 bases, J lost 0 bases, and 10 bases stayed unmatched. The CDR3 consists of 17 residues. The germline CDR1 and CDR2 sequences are SGHVS and FQNEAQ. DNA for the CDR3: TGTGCCAGCAGCCGAGTGGACAGGCGACACTCTGGAAACACCATATATTTT. Amino acids: CASSRVDRRHSGNTIYF. Complete variable domain (other parts from reference TRBV7-8 and TRBJ1-3): GAGVSQSPRYKVAKRGQDVALRCDPISGHVSLFWYQQALGQGPEFLTYFQNEAQLDKSGLPSDRFFAERPEGSVSTLKIQRTQQEDSAVYLCASSRVDRRHSGNTIYFGEGSWLTVV.

The genes are TRBV5-5 and TRBJ1-5; 7 positions agree with TRBD1. Germline CDR1 SGHKS, CDR2 YYEKEE (reference sequence). The CDR3 extends over 15 amino acids. Trimming at V came to 3 bases and at J to 3 bases, leaving 6 bases not matched to a gene. In nucleotides, the CDR3 is TGTGCCAGCAGCTCCGGACAGGCCTCCAATCAGCCCCAGCATTTT. It codes for CASSSGQASNQPQHF.

This clone was seen once. This chain joins TRBV5-1 and TRBJ2-5; 10 bases agree with TRBD1. The CDR3 length is 15 residues. V lost 2 bases and J lost 5; bases outside the gene matches: 6. Germline V gives CDR1 SGHRS, CDR2 YFSETQ. The CDR3 nucleotides read TGCGCCAGCAGCTTCCCGACAGGGGGCCAGGAGACCCAGTACTTC. Its protein product is CASSFPTGGQETQYF.

J is TRBJ2-2 and V is TRBV11-3, with a weak D call TRBD1 (6 bases). Germline V gene lookup returns CDR1 SGHNT and CDR2 YENEEA. The CDR3 has 14 amino acids. The V end lost 7 bases, the J end lost 5 bases, and 14 bases lay between the germline ends. The CDR3 protein is CASNQGGTTGELFF. The CDR3 region has the DNA TGTGCCAGCAACCAAGGGGGAACAACCGGGGAGCTGTTTTTT.

The sample holds a few counts of this clone. This chain uses TRBV9 with TRBJ2-5; TRBD2 is a possible D gene (6 bases). Trimming cost V 0 bases and J 1 base, with 7 bases left between them. The CDR3 covers 14 residues. From germline, CDR1 is SGDLS and CDR2 YYNGEE. Written as DNA, the CDR3 is TGTGCCAGCAGCGTAGGGGGACTCCAAGAGACCCAGTACTTC. Its protein product is CASSVGGLQETQYF.

The DNA of the CDR3 is TGTGCCAGCAGCTGGTCGGGACTCCCCACCGACGGCCAGTTCTTC. Its translation: CASSWSGLPTDGQFF. This sequence joins TRBV7-3 and TRBJ2-1; perhaps TRBD2 as D (6 bases). The CDR3 has 15 amino acids. Germline V gene lookup returns CDR1 SGHTA and CDR2 FQGTGA. Trimming took off 4 bases at V and 13 bases at J, with 23 bases between the two ends.

The chain couples TRBV29-1 to TRBJ2-5; perhaps TRBD2 as D (6 bases). Germline V gene sequence: CDR1 SQVTM, CDR2 ANQGSEA. CDR3 length: 10 residues. Trimming pared 7 bases from V and 7 bases from J, leaving 10 bases between. CDR3 in DNA: TGCAGCGCATGGCGGGGGACCCAGTACTTC. Translated, it gives CSAWRGTQYF.